Sequencing of this T cell receptor (beta chain) was carried out in a study of T cell responses to AZD1222 COVID-19 vaccine (dated by TCRdb to about 2021). With respect to the entire study: TCR sequencing was performed for roughly 250 trial participants, of whom roughly 200 were given two doses of AZD1222 and about 25 were given two doses of MenACWY control vaccine. Trial participants were enrolled by age into 18-55, 56-69 and 70-plus year subgroups, with approximately 150, 30 and 60 TCR-sequenced participants respectively.

This specimen's time point label, per the study, means: about 28 days (+/-7) after the second vaccine dose. Because spike-specific TCR depth and breadth did not differ between the two schedules, AZD1222 recipients who got a second dose at roughly 4 weeks were pooled with those who got a second dose at roughly 12 weeks. Vaccinee samples came from UK trials COV001 and COV002, including a single-blind randomized controlled phase 2/3 trial of AZD1222 (ChAdOx1 nCoV-19) in healthy adults. For TCRbeta chain sequencing, PBMC samples from trial participants were taken at day 0 and at day 28 after the second dose. Points the paper makes about the study in general: Most participants were white British and females outnumbered males, and the authors suggested that clonal diversity may have been underestimated. After two AZD1222 doses, spike-specific TCR breadth and depth were significantly higher than at day 0 and than in MenACWY recipients. Reportedly, almost half of the unique spike-specific TCRs recognized epitopes lying outside the regions that are mutated in the B.1.351 and B.1.1.7 variants. The whole spike protein was spanned by vaccine-associated CD4 TCRs, and dominant responses were seen in regions 160-218 and 743-854. Conclusions about previously exposed vaccinees are limited, since just a handful of AZD1222 recipients were seropositive for SARS-CoV-2 at baseline. In the small 56-69-year group, the increase in depth fell short of significance, most likely because of low power. No day 14 peak-response samples were available, so repertoires were characterized only after the peak T cell response.

This clone has just one count. Its antigen target is currently unknown. No base quality information exists; no much larger clone differs at one position. The germline V gene (reference sequence) supplies CDR1 MNHEY and CDR2 SMNVEV. From the cysteine up to the phenylalanine, the CDR3 has a length of 16 residues. Kept here is only the CDR3 DNA, which spans 48 bases and is read in frame from base 1. Trimming at the junction amounts to 5 bases on V and 0 bases on J, and the germline ends lie 11 bases apart. The CDR3 regions of human TCRbeta chains were analyzed by immunosequencing. In the source study's methods: TCRs in the repertoires were compared against a reference library of SARS-CoV-2-specific TCRs that had been generated with the MIRA antigen-specificity platform. Breadth was defined as the fraction of unique TCRs that were SARS-CoV-2-associated, and depth was defined as the fraction of total T cells that were SARS-CoV-2-associated. Each spike-specific TCR was assigned to its reactive spike region and to a CD4 or CD8 class using the MIRA data. Log10-transformed breadth and depth values were compared by one-way ANOVA with Sidak's multiple comparisons tests. The clones in this table, taken by TCRdb from immuneACCESS, are in-frame only. Not every clone is retained; where verified, under half of the shortfall comes from an unresolved V gene, and the cause of the rest is unknown. V, J and clone size were drawn from that table, and D and trimming were deduced from the DNA. This sample holds about 88,000 clones; about nine tenths were observed only once. Approximately 5% of the sample is taken by the ten largest.

The specimen comprised peripheral blood, sampled 28 days after the second AZD1222 dose. The chain joins TRBV27 to TRBJ1-6; the D gene cannot be resolved reliably. The clonotype comes from an adult who received the AZD1222 COVID-19 vaccine. The DNA sequence follows: TGTGCCAGCAGTCCCCAAGGGAGCTCCTATAATTCACCCCTCCACTTT. This sequence encodes CASSPQGSSYNSPLHF.